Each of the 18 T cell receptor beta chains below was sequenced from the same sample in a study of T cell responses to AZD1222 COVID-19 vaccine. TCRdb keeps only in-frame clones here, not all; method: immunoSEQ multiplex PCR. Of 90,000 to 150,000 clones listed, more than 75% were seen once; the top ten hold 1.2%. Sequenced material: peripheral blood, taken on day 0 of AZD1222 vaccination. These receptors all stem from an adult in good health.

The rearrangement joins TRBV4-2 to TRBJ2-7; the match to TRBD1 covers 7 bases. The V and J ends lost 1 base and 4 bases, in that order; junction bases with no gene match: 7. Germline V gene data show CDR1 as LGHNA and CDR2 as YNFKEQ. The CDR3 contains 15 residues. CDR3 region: CASSQGGTALYEQYF. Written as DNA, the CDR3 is TGTGCCAGCAGCCAAGGTGGGACAGCACTTTACGAGCAGTACTTC.

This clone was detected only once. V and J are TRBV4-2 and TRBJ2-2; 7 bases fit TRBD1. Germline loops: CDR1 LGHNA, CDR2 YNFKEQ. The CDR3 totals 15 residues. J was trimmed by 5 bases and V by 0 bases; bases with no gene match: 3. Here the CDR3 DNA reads TGTGCCAGCAGCCAAGATCCCAGGGGGACCGGGGAGCTGTTTTTT. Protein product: CASSQDPRGTGELFF.

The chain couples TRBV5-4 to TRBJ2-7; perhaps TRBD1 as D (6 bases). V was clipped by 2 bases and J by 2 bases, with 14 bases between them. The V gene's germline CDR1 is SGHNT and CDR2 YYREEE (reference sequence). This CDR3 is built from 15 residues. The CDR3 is CASSFDRKLPYEQYF. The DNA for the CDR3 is TGTGCCAGCAGCTTTGACAGGAAATTACCCTACGAGCAGTACTTC.

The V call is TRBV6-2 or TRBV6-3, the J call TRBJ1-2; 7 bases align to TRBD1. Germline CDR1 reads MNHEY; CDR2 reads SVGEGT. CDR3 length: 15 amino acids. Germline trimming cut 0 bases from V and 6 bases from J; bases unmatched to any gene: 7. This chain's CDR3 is CASSYSDLQGNGYTF. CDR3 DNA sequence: TGTGCCAGCAGTTACTCAGATTTACAGGGGAATGGCTACACCTTC.

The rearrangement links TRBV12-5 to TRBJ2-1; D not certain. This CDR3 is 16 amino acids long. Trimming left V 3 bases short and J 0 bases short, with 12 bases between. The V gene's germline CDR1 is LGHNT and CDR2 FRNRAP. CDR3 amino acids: CASGFGLTFSYNEQFF. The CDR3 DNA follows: TGTGCTAGTGGTTTTGGCCTTACCTTCTCCTACAATGAGCAGTTCTTC.

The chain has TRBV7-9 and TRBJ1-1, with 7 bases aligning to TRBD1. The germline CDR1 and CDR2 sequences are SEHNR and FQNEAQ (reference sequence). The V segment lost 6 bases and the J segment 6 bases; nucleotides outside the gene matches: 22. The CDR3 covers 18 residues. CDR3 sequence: CASSRGPDKGGYAAEAFF. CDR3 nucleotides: TGTGCCAGCAGTCGGGGGCCAGACAAAGGGGGCTACGCGGCTGAAGCTTTCTTT.

DNA for the CDR3: TGTGCCAGCAGCTTGGGCCCATTGGGGACCCAGTACTTC. This translates into CASSLGPLGTQYF. The rearrangement uses TRBV5-4 and TRBJ2-5; D remains unclear. Germline V gene sequence: CDR1 SGHNT, CDR2 YYREEE (reference sequence). This CDR3 comprises 13 residues. V shed 0 bases and J shed 7 bases, with 10 bases lying between them.

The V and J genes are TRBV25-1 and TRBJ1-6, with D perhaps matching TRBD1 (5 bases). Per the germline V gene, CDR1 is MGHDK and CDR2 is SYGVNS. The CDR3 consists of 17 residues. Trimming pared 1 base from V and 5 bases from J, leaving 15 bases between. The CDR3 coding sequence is TGTGCCAGCAGTGAATCTTACGGGACGGCAAATAATTCACCCCTCCACTTT. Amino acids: CASSESYGTANNSPLHF.

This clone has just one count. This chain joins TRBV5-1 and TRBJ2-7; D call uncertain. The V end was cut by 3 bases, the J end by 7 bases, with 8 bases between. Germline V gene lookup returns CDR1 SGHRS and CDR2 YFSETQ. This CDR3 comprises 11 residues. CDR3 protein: CASSSGKEQYF. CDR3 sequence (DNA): TGCGCCAGCAGCTCTGGAAAGGAGCAGTACTTC.

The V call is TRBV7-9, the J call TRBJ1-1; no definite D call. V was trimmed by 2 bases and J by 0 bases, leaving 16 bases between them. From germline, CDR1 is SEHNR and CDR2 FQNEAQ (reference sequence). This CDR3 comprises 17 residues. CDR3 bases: TGTGCCAGCAGCTTACTGTTCGGGGTTAGCATGAACACTGAAGCTTTCTTT. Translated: CASSLLFGVSMNTEAFF.

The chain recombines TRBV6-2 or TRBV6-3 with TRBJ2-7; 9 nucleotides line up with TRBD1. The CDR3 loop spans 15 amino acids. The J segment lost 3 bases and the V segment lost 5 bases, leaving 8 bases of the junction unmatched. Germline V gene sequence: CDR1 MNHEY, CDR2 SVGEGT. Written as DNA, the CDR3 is TGTGCCAGCAGTAAGGTCCCGGGACAGGGCTACGAGCAGTACTTC. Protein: CASSKVPGQGYEQYF.

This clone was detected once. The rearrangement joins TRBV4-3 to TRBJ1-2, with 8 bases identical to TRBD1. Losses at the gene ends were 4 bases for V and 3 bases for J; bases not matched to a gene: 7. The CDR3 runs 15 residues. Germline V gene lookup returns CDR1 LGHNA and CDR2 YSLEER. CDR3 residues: CASSLGQGRDYGYTF. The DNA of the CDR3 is TGCGCCAGCAGCCTCGGACAGGGTAGAGACTATGGCTACACCTTC.

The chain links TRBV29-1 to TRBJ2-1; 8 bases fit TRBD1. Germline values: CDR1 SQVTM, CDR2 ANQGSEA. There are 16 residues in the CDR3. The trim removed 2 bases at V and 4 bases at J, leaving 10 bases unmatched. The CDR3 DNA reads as TGCAGCGTTGAAATTCCGACAGGGGCCCTATACAATGAGCAGTTCTTC. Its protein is CSVEIPTGALYNEQFF.

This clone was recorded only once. The CDR3 nucleotides are TGTGCCAGCAGTGATGCAGCAACAGATACGCAGTATTTT. Translation: CASSDAATDTQYF. The chain uses TRBV6-1 and TRBJ2-3; D is uncertain. The CDR3 length is 13 residues. V lost 3 bases and J lost 3, with 7 bases in between. Germline CDR1 and CDR2: MNHNS and SASEGT.

The CDR3 spells CAISEEWNTEAFF. CDR3 bases: TGTGCCATCAGTGAGGAGTGGAACACTGAAGCTTTCTTT. This chain joins TRBV10-3 and TRBJ1-1; D remains unclear. The V gene's germline CDR1 is ENHRY and CDR2 SYGVKD. V was clipped by 2 bases and J by 1 base, with 5 bases between them. This CDR3 has 13 amino acids.

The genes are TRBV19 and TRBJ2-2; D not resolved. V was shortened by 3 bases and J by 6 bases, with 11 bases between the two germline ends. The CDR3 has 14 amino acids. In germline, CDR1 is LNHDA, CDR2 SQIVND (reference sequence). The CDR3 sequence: CASSIPHESGELFF. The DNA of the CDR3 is TGTGCCAGTAGTATTCCTCACGAATCCGGGGAGCTGTTTTTT.

CDR3 nucleotide sequence: TGTGCCAGCAGAACAGGGACTAACTATGGCTACACCTTC. It translates to CASRTGTNYGYTF. The chain joins TRBV6-6 to TRBJ1-2; the D gene is possibly TRBD1 (6 bases). CDR3 length: 13 amino acids. CDR1 MNHNY and CDR2 SVGAGI come from the germline V gene (reference sequence). Trimming cost V 6 bases and J 0 bases, with 8 bases left between them.

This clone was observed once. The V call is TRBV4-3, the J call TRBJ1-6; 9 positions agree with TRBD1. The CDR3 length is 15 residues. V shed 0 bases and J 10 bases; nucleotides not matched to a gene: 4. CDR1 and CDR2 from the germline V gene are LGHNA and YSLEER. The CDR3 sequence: CASSQDKDRGSPLHF. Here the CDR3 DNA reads TGCGCCAGCAGCCAAGATAAGGACAGGGGCTCACCCCTCCACTTT.